This passage covers 30 T cell receptor beta chains from one sample sequenced in a study of cytomegalovirus exposure and HLA in healthy donors. Researchers ran the PCR with 60 Vbeta and 13 Jbeta primers. Assay used: immunoSEQ multiplex PCR; TCRdb lists only in-frame clones, some missing. Found here are roughly 200,000 clones, more than 75% of them singletons; the top ten hold 2.5% to 3.5%. The sequenced material came from PBMCs. The receptor source for this set is a woman aged 40 to 50 in good health and CMV-seronegative.

The rearrangement uses TRBV27 and TRBJ1-4; 7 bases line up with TRBD1. V lost 6 bases and J lost 4; bases outside the gene matches: 17. The CDR3 consists of 18 residues. Per germline, CDR1 MNHEY and CDR2 SMNVEV (reference sequence). The CDR3 loop reads CASRRMGQRIWGNEKLFF. The CDR3 DNA follows: TGTGCCAGCAGGCGGATGGGACAGCGAATCTGGGGTAATGAAAAACTGTTTTTT.

This clone was counted a single time. The chain joins TRBV6-1 to TRBJ2-5, with D perhaps TRBD2 (6 bases). CDR3 length: 15 amino acids. Trimming removed 6 bases from V and 2 bases from J, with 16 bases in between. Germline CDR1 MNHNS, CDR2 SASEGT. This CDR3 reads CASRKEGRIQETQYF. The CDR3 coding sequence is TGTGCCAGCAGAAAGGAGGGACGGATACAAGAGACCCAGTACTTC.

The chain carries TRBV18 and TRBJ1-3; 8 bases fit TRBD1. This CDR3 comprises 16 residues. With V trimmed by 6 bases and J by 4 bases, 11 bases remained unmatched. The germline V gene encodes CDR1 KGHSH and CDR2 LQKENI. CDR3 sequence reads: CASSRGQGGSGNTIYF. The CDR3 nucleotides are TGTGCCAGCTCGCGCGGACAGGGAGGCTCCGGAAACACCATATATTTT. Full variable domain (missing parts from reference TRBV18 and TRBJ1-3): NAGVMQNPRHLVRRRGQEARLRCSPMKGHSHVYWYRQLPEEGLKFMVYLQKENIIDESGMPKERFSAEFPKEGPSILRIQQVVRGDSAAYFCASSRGQGGSGNTIYFGEGSWLTVV.

V and J are TRBV6-6 and TRBJ2-1, with TRBD2 matching 10 bases. The CDR3 contains 16 residues. With 6 bases clipped from V and 1 base from J, the junction kept 6 bases outside the gene matches. Looked up from germline, CDR1 is MNHNY and CDR2 is SVGAGI (reference sequence). The CDR3 here is CASSLGLADSYNEQFF. The CDR3 coding sequence is TGTGCCAGCAGCCTCGGACTAGCGGATTCCTACAATGAGCAGTTCTTC.

The chain couples TRBV28 to TRBJ2-2; D perhaps matches TRBD2 (6 bases). The germline V gene encodes CDR1 MDHEN and CDR2 SYDVKM. V was trimmed by 2 bases and J by 1 base, leaving 11 bases between them. This CDR3 has 16 residues. In DNA form, the CDR3 reads TGTGCCAGCAGTTTACTGTCCGGGAGGAACACCGGGGAGCTGTTTTTT. Its translation: CASSLLSGRNTGELFF.

The V gene is TRBV5-1, the J gene TRBJ2-6; unclear D gene. V was shortened by 3 bases and J by 2 bases, with 9 bases between the two germline ends. The CDR3 contains 15 residues. Germline V gene data show CDR1 as SGHRS and CDR2 as YFSETQ. CDR3 sequence (DNA): TGCGCCAGCAGCTCCGGTGGTGCTGGGGCCAACGTCCTGACTTTC. This encodes CASSSGGAGANVLTF.

The chain has TRBV6-5 and TRBJ2-1; tentatively, D is TRBD2 (6 bases). Trimming removed 5 bases from V and 12 bases from J, with 8 bases in between. The CDR3 loop spans 10 amino acids. Germline V lookup: CDR1 MNHEY, CDR2 SVGAGI. CDR3 region: CASSELAQFF. The DNA of the CDR3 is TGTGCCAGCAGTGAACTAGCGCAGTTCTTC.

This clone has only one observation. This chain's CDR3 is CASTVGPGQGPDTQYF. CDR3 sequence (DNA): TGTGCCAGCACCGTGGGGCCAGGACAGGGGCCAGATACGCAGTATTTT. The gene calls are TRBV5-4 and TRBJ2-3; 9 nucleotides agree with TRBD1. The CDR3 length is 16 residues. With V trimmed by 6 bases and J by 4 bases, 12 bases remained unmatched. Germline-derived CDR1 and CDR2 are SGHNT and YYREEE (reference sequence). Based on the CDR3 plus reference TRBV5-4 and TRBJ2-3, the full variable domain is ETGVTQSPTHLIKTRGQQVTLRCSSQSGHNTVSWYQQALGQGPQFIFQYYREEENGRGNFPPRFSGLQFPNYSSELNVNALELDDSALYLCASTVGPGQGPDTQYFGPGTRLTVL.

The chain employs TRBV25-1 and TRBJ2-7; 9 bases fit TRBD2. The CDR3 spans 16 residues. CDR1 is MGHDK and CDR2 is SYGVNS in the germline V gene. V shed 0 bases and J 3 bases; nucleotides not matched to a gene: 6. For the CDR3, the DNA is TGTGCCAGCAGTGAATATGAATCTAGCGGGAACTACGAGCAGTACTTC. Its translation is CASSEYESSGNYEQYF.

This clone came up a few times. This chain links TRBV6-1 with TRBJ2-7, with TRBD1 matching over 7 bases. CDR1 is MNHNS, CDR2 SASEGT, per germline. The CDR3 runs to 15 residues. V was clipped by 2 bases and J by 4 bases; unmatched bases: 8. Here the CDR3 DNA reads TGTGCCAGCAGTGAACAGTGGGGACAGCATTACGAGCAGTACTTC. This codes for CASSEQWGQHYEQYF.

The rearrangement uses TRBV6-5 and TRBJ1-1; D is perhaps TRBD1 (5 bases). V was cut by 0 bases and J by 7 bases, with 9 bases left in between. From germline, CDR1 is MNHEY and CDR2 SVGAGI. The CDR3 is 13 amino acids. In DNA, the CDR3 is TGTGCCAGCAGTTACTCGATTACAGGTGAAGCTTTCTTT. Its translation is CASSYSITGEAFF.

This sequence joins TRBV27 and TRBJ1-5; tentatively, D is TRBD1 (5 bases). This CDR3 contains 17 residues. The V and J ends lost 2 bases and 2 bases respectively, with 16 bases between them. The germline gives CDR1 MNHEY, CDR2 SMNVEV (reference sequence). The CDR3 here is CASSLAGGLAGNQPQHF. The CDR3 coding sequence is TGTGCCAGCAGTTTAGCCGGGGGTTTGGCGGGCAATCAGCCCCAGCATTTT.

This clone was picked up one time. This chain uses TRBV30 with TRBJ1-2; the D gene is possibly TRBD1 (6 bases). Germline lookup yields CDR1 GTSNPN and CDR2 SVGIG (reference sequence). This CDR3 has 15 amino acids. V shed 8 bases and J shed 5 bases, with 24 bases lying between them. DNA of the CDR3: TGTGCCAGGCACGGCAGGGGAAGTGTCAATTATGGCTACACCTTC. As protein: CARHGRGSVNYGYTF.

This clone occurred once. The chain is built from TRBV29-1 and TRBJ1-2, with TRBD1 identical over 8 bases. Germline CDR1 and CDR2: SQVTM and ANQGSEA. V shed 1 base and J 1 base; nucleotides not matched to a gene: 8. The CDR3 sequence is 16 residues long. The CDR3 here is CSVEVGTGNINYGYTF. CDR3 sequence (DNA): TGCAGCGTTGAAGTTGGGACAGGAAATATTAACTATGGCTACACCTTC. Using reference TRBV29-1 and TRBJ1-2 for the parts outside the CDR3, the full variable domain is SAVISQKPSRDICQRGTSLTIQCQVDSQVTMMFWYRQQPGQSLTLIATANQGSEATYESGFVIDKFPISRPNLTFSTLTVSNMSPEDSSIYLCSVEVGTGNINYGYTFGSGTRLTVV.

A single count supports this clone. The V call is TRBV10-3, the J call TRBJ1-2; the D gene is possibly TRBD1 (6 bases). In germline, CDR1 is ENHRY, CDR2 SYGVKD. The V gene lost 10 bases and the J gene lost 3 bases, with 21 bases spanning the gap. There are 15 residues in the CDR3. The CDR3 loop is CATKFGQPRDYGYTF. The CDR3 DNA reads as TGTGCCACCAAATTTGGACAGCCCCGGGACTATGGCTACACCTTC.

The chain joins TRBV18 to TRBJ1-2; possible D gene TRBD1, 5 bases. V was cut by 3 bases and J by 2 bases, with 22 bases left in between. The CDR3 consists of 18 residues. Germline-derived CDR1 and CDR2 are KGHSH and LQKENI. CDR3 in DNA: TGTGCCAGCTCACCTTTTCAGGGCGGGATGGGAGAGAACTATGGCTACACCTTC. It codes for CASSPFQGGMGENYGYTF.

This clone has just a few counts. This chain uses TRBV7-9 with TRBJ2-7, with 10 positions matching TRBD2. The length of the CDR3 is 15 residues. V lost 5 bases, J lost 0 bases, and 4 bases stayed unmatched. Germline V gives CDR1 SEHNR, CDR2 FQNEAQ (reference sequence). CDR3 amino acids: CASSHASGSSYEQYF. As DNA, the CDR3 is TGTGCCAGCAGCCACGCTAGCGGGAGCTCCTACGAGCAGTACTTC.

The chain links TRBV28 to TRBJ1-2, with D perhaps matching TRBD1 (6 bases). Trimming removed 3 bases at V and 8 bases at J, with 13 bases between. The CDR3 runs 13 residues. Germline V gives CDR1 MDHEN, CDR2 SYDVKM. CDR3 region: CASSFGQGTGYTF. The CDR3 DNA reads TGTGCCAGCAGTTTTGGGCAGGGGACCGGCTACACCTTC.

This clone turned up a few times. The chain is built from TRBV25-1 and TRBJ1-4, with D uncertain. With 2 bases removed from V and 8 bases from J, the gap between germline ends came to 18 bases. The CDR3 length is 16 residues. CDR1 is MGHDK and CDR2 is SYGVNS in the germline V gene. CDR3 sequence: CASSEIAGNWAEKLFF. The CDR3 DNA reads as TGTGCCAGCAGTGAAATTGCGGGGAATTGGGCAGAAAAACTGTTTTTT.

The chain combines TRBV5-4 with TRBJ1-4; 10 bases map to TRBD1. The length of the CDR3 is 15 residues. Germline CDR1 reads SGHNT; CDR2 reads YYREEE (reference sequence). Trimming at V came to 0 bases and at J to 7 bases, leaving 3 bases not matched to a gene. CDR3 region: CASSLATGGVEKLFF. The CDR3 DNA is TGTGCCAGCAGCTTGGCGACAGGGGGCGTTGAAAAACTGTTTTTT. The variable domain in full, with the rest retrieved from reference TRBV5-4 and TRBJ1-4, is ETGVTQSPTHLIKTRGQQVTLRCSSQSGHNTVSWYQQALGQGPQFIFQYYREEENGRGNFPPRFSGLQFPNYSSELNVNALELDDSALYLCASSLATGGVEKLFFGSGTQLSVL.

V gene TRBV7-9 combines with J gene TRBJ2-3; 9 bases map to TRBD2. V was pared by 3 bases and J by 1 base, with 8 bases of the junction left unmatched. Germline CDR1 is SEHNR and CDR2 is FQNEAQ (reference sequence). This CDR3 is built from 17 residues. This CDR3 reads CASSLREGGLGTDTQYF. The CDR3 bases are TGTGCCAGCAGCTTGCGGGAGGGAGGCCTTGGCACAGATACGCAGTATTTT.

V and J are TRBV19 and TRBJ2-1, with a weak D call TRBD2 (6 bases). CDR3 size: 16 residues. Looked up from germline, CDR1 is LNHDA and CDR2 is SQIVND (reference sequence). Trimming cost V 6 bases and J 0 bases, with 15 bases left between them. This CDR3 reads CASRPYGGGSYNEQFF. In nucleotides, the CDR3 is TGTGCCAGTAGGCCCTATGGGGGAGGCTCCTACAATGAGCAGTTCTTC.

This chain uses TRBV30 with TRBJ1-5; no clear D gene. V gave up 5 bases and J gave up 1 base, with 9 bases separating them. This CDR3 contains 13 residues. The V gene's germline CDR1 is GTSNPN and CDR2 SVGIG (reference sequence). The CDR3 DNA reads as TGTGCCTGGGCCGCGGGGAGCAATCAGCCCCAGCATTTT. Translating it yields CAWAAGSNQPQHF.

The J gene is TRBJ2-1, the V gene TRBV5-1; 8 nucleotides match TRBD2. Per germline, CDR1 SGHRS and CDR2 YFSETQ. The trim removed 4 bases at V and 5 bases at J, leaving 11 bases unmatched. The CDR3 is made up of 16 amino acids. The CDR3 bases are TGCGCCAGCAGCCTCCCTAGGCTAGCGGGCCACAATGAGCAGTTCTTC. It codes for CASSLPRLAGHNEQFF.

The chain uses TRBV19 and TRBJ1-1, with D perhaps matching TRBD1 (6 bases). The CDR3 contains 12 residues. The V end was cut by 1 base, the J end by 8 bases, with 8 bases between. The V gene's germline CDR1 is LNHDA and CDR2 SQIVND (reference sequence). CDR3 DNA sequence: TGTGCCAGTAGTATAGCCGGGACAGAAGCTTTCTTT. It yields the protein CASSIAGTEAFF.

A remark on this clone: Germline is not matched at one junction end, which may reflect a read error. The sample has other DNA sequences that encode this CDR3 too. Written as DNA, the CDR3 is TGTGCCAGTAGTTCCGGGACAGGCGGATACGAACAGTACTTC. Translated, it gives CASSSGTGGYEQYF. The chain carries TRBV19 and TRBJ2-7; the match to TRBD1 covers 8 bases. The germline V gene encodes CDR1 LNHDA and CDR2 SQIVND (reference sequence). The CDR3 has 14 residues.

The chain combines TRBV2 with TRBJ1-3; unclear D gene. V lost 4 bases to trimming and J lost 4 bases, with 20 bases between them. Looked up from germline, CDR1 is SNHLY and CDR2 is FYNNEI. This CDR3 comprises 17 residues. The CDR3 loop reads CASSGEREKAPGNTIYF. The CDR3 coding sequence is TGTGCCAGCAGTGGCGAGCGGGAGAAGGCTCCCGGAAACACCATATATTTT.

The chain is built from TRBV19 and TRBJ2-7; possible D gene TRBD1, 5 bases. The CDR3 loop spans 13 amino acids. CDR1 and CDR2 from the germline V gene are LNHDA and SQIVND (reference sequence). V was clipped by 6 bases and J by 0 bases, with 9 bases between them. The CDR3 loop reads CASSAGSSYEQYF. In nucleotides, the CDR3 is TGTGCCAGTAGCGCAGGGTCCTCCTACGAGCAGTACTTC.

V and J are TRBV4-1 and TRBJ2-7; D gene unclear. Germline CDR1 reads MGHRA; CDR2 reads YSYEKL. V lost 3 bases and J 2 bases, leaving 11 bases between the germline ends. This CDR3 spans 14 amino acids. For the CDR3, the DNA is TGCGCCAGCAGCCAGACTCAGTGGGCCTACGAGCAGTACTTC. Amino acid sequence: CASSQTQWAYEQYF.

The gene calls are TRBV10-3 and TRBJ2-7, with 9 bases fitting TRBD2. CDR1 and CDR2 (germline): ENHRY, SYGVKD. The CDR3 is 18 amino acids. The trim removed 3 bases at V and 4 bases at J, leaving 16 bases unmatched. The CDR3 DNA reads as TGTGCCATCAGTGACCCACTAGCGGGCGGCGGGGAACTTTACGAGCAGTACTTC. Its protein product is CAISDPLAGGGELYEQYF.